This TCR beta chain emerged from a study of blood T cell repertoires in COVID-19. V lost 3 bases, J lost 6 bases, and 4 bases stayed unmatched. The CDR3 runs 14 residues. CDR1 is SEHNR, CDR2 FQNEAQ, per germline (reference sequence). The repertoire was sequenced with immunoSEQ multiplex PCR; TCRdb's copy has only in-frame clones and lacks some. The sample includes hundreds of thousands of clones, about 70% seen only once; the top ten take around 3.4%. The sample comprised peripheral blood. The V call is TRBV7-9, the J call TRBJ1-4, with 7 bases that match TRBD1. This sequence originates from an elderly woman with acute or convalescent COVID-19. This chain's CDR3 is CASSLSGGYEKLFF. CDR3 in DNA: TGTGCCAGCAGCTTGTCAGGGGGGTATGAAAAACTGTTTTTT.